The 10 T cell receptor beta chains in this list originate from one sample, sequenced in a study of cytomegalovirus exposure and HLA in healthy donors. Primers included in the PCR were 60 Vbeta and 13 Jbeta primers. Sequencing was performed with immunoSEQ multiplex PCR; in TCRdb, only in-frame clones are kept and a portion is missing. Of around 140,000 clones in the sample, 70% to 80% are singletons; the top ten hold 2% to 2.5%. Sequencing was carried out using PBMCs. The source is a woman aged 55-70 years in good health and CMV-seropositive.

The rearrangement links TRBV7-9 to TRBJ1-2; D unclear. V dropped 3 bases and J dropped 10 bases, with 15 bases sitting between them. This CDR3 has 13 residues. CDR1 is SEHNR and CDR2 is FQNEAQ in the germline V gene (reference sequence). The CDR3 DNA reads as TGTGCCAGCAGCTTTGGTCCGCCAAGCGACTACACCTTC. It translates to CASSFGPPSDYTF.

This CDR3 reads CASNRGTSVNEQFF. In nucleotides, the CDR3 is TGTGCCAGCAATAGGGGGACTAGCGTAAATGAGCAGTTCTTC. The chain uses TRBV27 and TRBJ2-1, with 10 bases aligning to TRBD2. The germline gives CDR1 MNHEY, CDR2 SMNVEV (reference sequence). Unmatched junction bases numbered 7, after V lost 7 bases and J lost 7 bases. CDR3 length: 14 residues.

V and J are TRBV27 and TRBJ1-5, with 8 bases fitting TRBD1. The CDR3 has 14 residues. The V gene end was trimmed by 7 bases and the J gene end by 6 bases; junction bases not matched to a gene: 8. CDR1 MNHEY and CDR2 SMNVEV come from the germline V gene (reference sequence). The CDR3 coding sequence is TGTGCCAGCACCGAGGCAGGGGGCAGTCAGCCCCAGCATTTT. This codes for CASTEAGGSQPQHF.

The chain couples TRBV9 to TRBJ2-5; TRBD2 matches 7 bases. Trimming at V came to 1 base and at J to 5 bases, leaving 8 bases not matched to a gene. There are 15 residues in the CDR3. Germline V gene lookup returns CDR1 SGDLS and CDR2 YYNGEE. CDR3 bases: TGTGCCAGCAGCGTAAATCCTAGCGGCTTCGAGACCCAGTACTTC. Residues: CASSVNPSGFETQYF.

The gene calls are TRBV5-1 and TRBJ1-3; tentative D call: TRBD1 (6 bases). Looked up from germline, CDR1 is SGHRS and CDR2 is YFSETQ. The V end was cut by 3 bases, the J end by 3 bases, with 16 bases between. CDR3 length: 16 amino acids. CDR3 bases: TGCGCCAGCAGCTGGCCTGGGGGCAAAGATGGAAACACCATATATTTT. It yields the protein CASSWPGGKDGNTIYF.

The chain recombines TRBV7-2 with TRBJ2-1; 9 nucleotides match TRBD2. V was pared by 1 base and J by 2 bases, with 3 bases of the junction left unmatched. From germline, CDR1 is SGHTA and CDR2 FQGNSA. The CDR3 runs to 16 residues. The CDR3 protein is CASSLDSSGAYNEQFF. In nucleotides, the CDR3 is TGTGCCAGCAGCTTAGATTCTAGCGGGGCCTACAATGAGCAGTTCTTC.

This chain joins TRBV7-9 and TRBJ1-5; a possible D gene is TRBD1 (6 bases). The V gene lost 5 bases and the J gene lost 3 bases, with 20 bases spanning the gap. This CDR3 has 17 residues. Germline V gene sequence: CDR1 SEHNR, CDR2 FQNEAQ (reference sequence). As DNA, the CDR3 is TGTGCCAGCAGCCAGGGAGCTTGGACAGACCACAATCAGCCCCAGCATTTT. The encoded protein is CASSQGAWTDHNQPQHF.

The J gene is TRBJ2-4, the V gene TRBV19; 7 nucleotides align to TRBD1. V shed 5 bases, J shed 7 bases, and the junction held 11 bases outside the gene matches. The CDR3 contains 15 residues. Germline-derived CDR1 and CDR2 are LNHDA and SQIVND (reference sequence). CDR3: CASSETGSVGNIQYF. The CDR3 nucleotides read TGTGCCAGTAGTGAGACAGGGTCTGTAGGGAACATTCAGTACTTC.

This clone was picked up a small number of times. The chain links TRBV7-9 to TRBJ2-5, with unresolved D. Trimming removed 4 bases from V and 0 bases from J, with 9 bases in between. The CDR3 totals 14 residues. Germline CDR1 and CDR2: SEHNR and FQNEAQ (reference sequence). CDR3 in DNA: TGTGCCAGCAGCTCCCGGGTCAACCAAGAGACCCAGTACTTC. Amino acid sequence: CASSSRVNQETQYF. The complete variable domain, with remaining parts taken from reference TRBV7-9 and TRBJ2-5, reads DTGVSQNPRHKITKRGQNVTFRCDPISEHNRLYWYRQTLGQGPEFLTYFQNEAQLEKSRLLSDRFSAERPKGSFSTLEIQRTEQGDSAMYLCASSSRVNQETQYFGPGTRLLVL.

The genes are TRBV18 and TRBJ1-1, with D possibly being TRBD1 (5 bases). The CDR3 totals 13 residues. With 4 bases removed from V and 3 bases from J, the gap between germline ends came to 9 bases. Germline CDR1 and CDR2: KGHSH and LQKENI. The CDR3 sequence: CASSRLGDTEAFF. DNA for the CDR3: TGTGCCAGCTCACGTTTAGGGGACACTGAAGCTTTCTTT.